The rows below give T cell receptor beta chains drawn from one sample of a study of metastatic and nonmetastatic thyroid tumors. TCRdb reprocessed the PCR reads via MiXCR. The sample contains about 30,000 clones, 23% of which appear only once. Sequenced: blood. These receptor sequences come from a female donor with papillary thyroid cancer or a benign thyroid nodule (not recorded which). Some clones in this sample may be carry-over from other donors' samples. Both conserved end residues are part of each CDR3. The D gene is left open where the match is weak. Clone size is given for some rows only: seen once, a few or many times, or a class if the clone is expanded.

CDR3 DNA	CDR3 protein	V gene	J gene	clone size	D gene
TGTCCCAGTACCCCGACGGGGCTCTCTGGGTCCAACGTCCTGACTTTC	CPSTPTGLSGSNVLTF	TRBV19	TRBJ2-6	NA	NA
TGTGCCAGCAGTTCACAGGGGGGGCACACTGAAGCTTTCTTT	CASSSQGGHTEAFF	TRBV6-1	TRBJ1-1	many	TRBD1
TGTGCCAGCAGCCGGGACTGGACTAACACCGGGGAGCTGTTTTTT	CASSRDWTNTGELFF	TRBV7-3	TRBJ2-2	NA	NA
TGCGCCAGCAGCTTGGGGGACAAAGGAAACACCATATATTTT	CASSLGDKGNTIYF	TRBV5-1	TRBJ1-3	many	NA
TGTGCCAGCAGTTTGAGGCCAGGGGCGCAAGCCGGGTTC	CASSLRPGAQAGF	TRBV28	TRBJ1-2	NA	NA
TGTGCCATCAGTGAGTGGGTGGGACCAGCAACTGGAAACACCATATATTTT	CAISEWVGPATGNTIYF	TRBV10-3	TRBJ1-3	many	NA
TGTGCCAGCAGCCAAGATCACAAGGAGCAAGGTGCAGATACGCAGTATTTT	CASSQDHKEQGADTQYF	TRBV3-1	TRBJ2-3	NA	NA
TGTGCCAGCACGACCCTTTCTGGGGCCAACGTCCTGACTTTC	CASTTLSGANVLTF	TRBV12-3/TRBV12-4	TRBJ2-6	many	NA
TGTGCCAGCAGTTTGGGCGGGTACAATGAGCAGTTCTTC	CASSLGGYNEQFF	TRBV12-3/TRBV12-4	TRBJ2-1	many	NA
TGTGCCAGCAATCGGGAGAGGGGGAGCTCCTACGAGCAGTACTTC	CASNRERGSSYEQYF	TRBV11-3	TRBJ2-7	many	NA
TGTGCCATCAGAGCACTTGGAGAGCAGTACTTC	CAIRALGEQYF	TRBV10-3	TRBJ2-7	many	NA
TGTGCCAGCAGTGACGCGTCCCGGGGCAATCAGCCCCAGCATTTT	CASSDASRGNQPQHF	TRBV2	TRBJ1-5	NA	NA
TGTGCCACCAGCAGAGATTTGGGAGGTGAGCAGTTCTTC	CATSRDLGGEQFF	TRBV15	TRBJ2-1	many	NA
TGTGCCAGAAGATTGATGGGGGCCCAATCGAACACCGGGGAGCTGTTTTTT	CARRLMGAQSNTGELFF	TRBV5-3	TRBJ2-2	few	NA
TGTGCCAGCAGCTTAGATACGGGGGGCTACGAGCAGTACTTC	CASSLDTGGYEQYF	TRBV11-3	TRBJ2-7	NA	TRBD2
TGTGCCAGCAGCTTAGCAATGGACAGCGCTTATGAGCAGTTCTTC	CASSLAMDSAYEQFF	TRBV7-2	TRBJ2-1	many	NA
TGTGCCAGCAGTTTTTGGGTGGGGGTCGGGGCCAACGTCCTGACTTTC	CASSFWVGVGANVLTF	TRBV28	TRBJ2-6	many	NA
TGCGCCAGCAGATCCAGGGACGATAATTCACCCCTCCACTTT	CASRSRDDNSPLHF	TRBV5-1	TRBJ1-6	many	NA
TGTGCCAGCAGCCGCCGGACATCAGACGCCGAGCAGTACTTC	CASSRRTSDAEQYF	TRBV5-5	TRBJ2-7	NA	NA
TGTGCCAGCAGCGGAACCACTTCCTACGAGCAGTACTTC	CASSGTTSYEQYF	TRBV6-1	TRBJ2-7	medium-sized	NA
TGCGCCAGCAGCTTGACCCAACCGGGACAGGGTTTCGGGGAGCAGTACTTC	CASSLTQPGQGFGEQYF	TRBV5-1	TRBJ2-7	medium-sized	TRBD1
TGCGCCAGCAGCCAAACAGGGGAGCGGGGCTACACCTTC	CASSQTGERGYTF	TRBV5-1	TRBJ1-2	medium-sized	TRBD1
TGTGCCAGCAGCTTATCTATCCCCTACGAGCAGTACTTC	CASSLSIPYEQYF	TRBV11-2	TRBJ2-7	medium-sized	NA
TGTGCCAGCAGTCTCTTGCACTCTAACTATGGCTACACCTTC	CASSLLHSNYGYTF	TRBV12-3/TRBV12-4	TRBJ1-2	few	NA
TGCAGTGCCAAGTGGACAGCTACTCGAGGCTACAATGAGCAGTTCTTC	CSAKWTATRGYNEQFF	TRBV20-1	TRBJ2-1	many	NA
TGTGCCATCAGTGAGGGACAGGCATCCTACGAGCAGTACTTC	CAISEGQASYEQYF	TRBV10-3	TRBJ2-7	medium-sized	TRBD1
TGTGCCAGCAGTTTCCCTTTGACAGGGGGCGGCAATCAGCCCCAGCATTTT	CASSFPLTGGGNQPQHF	TRBV28	TRBJ1-5	many	TRBD1
TGTGCCAGCAGAACAGGGAGAGATGGCTACACCTTC	CASRTGRDGYTF	TRBV25-1	TRBJ1-2	many	NA
TGTGCCAGCACCCCCCGACAGCCACAAGAGACCCAGTACTTC	CASTPRQPQETQYF	TRBV2	TRBJ2-5	many	NA
TGCGCCAGCGCCACAGGAGAGTATAATTCACCCCTCCACTTT	CASATGEYNSPLHF	TRBV5-1	TRBJ1-6	many	NA
TGTGCCAGCAGTTACTCGATCGGGGTGGGACACGAGCAGTACTTC	CASSYSIGVGHEQYF	TRBV6-5	TRBJ2-7	few	NA
TGTGCCAGCAGACGAATAGCGGGAGGGCCCAAAGATACGCAGTATTTT	CASRRIAGGPKDTQYF	TRBV28	TRBJ2-3	NA	TRBD2
TGTGCCAGCAGGGCTGGGGGACTAGGGGGAGGGCCCGTGAATGAGCAGTTCTTC	CASRAGGLGGGPVNEQFF	TRBV2	TRBJ2-1	NA	TRBD2
TGTGCCAGCAGCGGGGACGGTTTCGGGGAGCTGTTTTTT	CASSGDGFGELFF	TRBV5-5	TRBJ2-2	many	NA
TGCGCCAGCAGCCAAGGGACTAGCGTTTACAATGAGCAGTTCTTC	CASSQGTSVYNEQFF	TRBV4-3	TRBJ2-1	many	TRBD2
TGCAGTGCCCCGGACAGTTTGGCCGGGGAGCTGTTTTTT	CSAPDSLAGELFF	TRBV20-1	TRBJ2-2	many	NA
TGCGCCAGCAGCCTCCCGACAGCCGAAAAACTGTTTTTT	CASSLPTAEKLFF	TRBV5-1	TRBJ1-4	NA	NA
TGTGCCAGCAGTTCTAGCGGGGGGACCTACGAGCAGTACTTC	CASSSSGGTYEQYF	TRBV6-1	TRBJ2-7	medium-sized	TRBD2
TGTGCCAGCAGCCCGGGACAGGGGGCTGGCTACACCTTC	CASSPGQGAGYTF	TRBV11-1	TRBJ1-2	many	TRBD1
TGCGCCAGCACCTCCGGGACTAGCGGGATCAATGAGCAGTTCTTC	CASTSGTSGINEQFF	TRBV10-1	TRBJ2-1	many	TRBD2
TGTGCCAGCAGCCAAGTCGGACTAGGAGTAGAGACCCAGTACTTC	CASSQVGLGVETQYF	TRBV3-1	TRBJ2-5	many	TRBD2
TGTGCCAGCAGCGTAGAGCCTAGCGGGACCTACGAGCAGTACTTC	CASSVEPSGTYEQYF	TRBV9	TRBJ2-7	many	TRBD2
TGTGCCAGCAGCCCCGGACTAGCGGGAGATCCCACAGATACGCAGTATTTT	CASSPGLAGDPTDTQYF	TRBV13	TRBJ2-3	many	TRBD2
TGTGCCAGCAGCCCTAGGACTAGCGGAGTCAATGAGCAGTTCTTC	CASSPRTSGVNEQFF	TRBV7-3	TRBJ2-1	NA	TRBD2
TGTGCCAGCAGTTTACTAGCGGGAGGGAGCTCCTACGAGCAGTACTTC	CASSLLAGGSSYEQYF	TRBV27	TRBJ2-7	many	TRBD2
TGTGCCAGCCTGGACAGCACAGATACGCAGTATTTT	CASLDSTDTQYF	TRBV6-1	TRBJ2-3	many	NA
TGTGCCAGCAGCCTGCGGAGCTCTGGGGCCAACGTCCTGACTTTC	CASSLRSSGANVLTF	TRBV7-2	TRBJ2-6	NA	NA
TGCAGCGTCCTAAGACATCTCGGGGGGTACAATGAGCAGTTCTTC	CSVLRHLGGYNEQFF	TRBV29-1	TRBJ2-1	many	TRBD2
TGCAGTTCTCGGACAGGGGTCGGCGTCGAGTCTGGCTACACCTTC	CSSRTGVGVESGYTF	TRBV20-1	TRBJ1-2	NA	TRBD1
TGTGCCAGCACTATAAGGCGGGTGACCATCTATGGCTACACCTTC	CASTIRRVTIYGYTF	TRBV27	TRBJ1-2	NA	NA
TGTGCCAGCTCCCCCCCCTGGGGCGGGAGTACCTACAATGAGCAGTTCTTC	CASSPPWGGSTYNEQFF	TRBV18	TRBJ2-1	many	TRBD2
TGCGCCAGCAGCCAAATCGGGACAGATAATTCACCCCTCCACTTT	CASSQIGTDNSPLHF	TRBV4-1	TRBJ1-6	many	TRBD1
TGTGCCAGCAGCTCTGTGTCCTACAATGAGCAGTTCTTC	CASSSVSYNEQFF	TRBV7-2	TRBJ2-1	many	NA
TGTGCCAGCAGCTCAGGACTTAGCGGGGAGCTGTTTTTT	CASSSGLSGELFF	TRBV3-1	TRBJ2-2	once	NA
TGCGCCAGCACTGTGGGACTAGCGGGAGGGGTAAATGAGCAGTTCTTC	CASTVGLAGGVNEQFF	TRBV10-2	TRBJ2-1	many	TRBD2